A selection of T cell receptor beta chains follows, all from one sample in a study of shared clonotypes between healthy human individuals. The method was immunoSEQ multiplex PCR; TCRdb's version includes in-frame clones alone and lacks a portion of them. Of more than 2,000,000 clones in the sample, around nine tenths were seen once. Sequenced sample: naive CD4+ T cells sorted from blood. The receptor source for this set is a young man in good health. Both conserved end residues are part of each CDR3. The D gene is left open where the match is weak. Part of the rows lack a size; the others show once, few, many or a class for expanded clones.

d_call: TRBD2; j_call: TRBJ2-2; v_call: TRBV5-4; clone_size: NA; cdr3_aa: CASSFGGVGTGELFF; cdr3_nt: TGTGCCAGCAGCTTTGGGGGGGTAGGCACCGGGGAGCTGTTTTTT
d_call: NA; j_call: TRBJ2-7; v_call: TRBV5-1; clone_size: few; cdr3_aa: CASSPSRTLNEQYF; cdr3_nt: TGCGCCAGCAGCCCCTCAAGGACTTTGAACGAGCAGTACTTC
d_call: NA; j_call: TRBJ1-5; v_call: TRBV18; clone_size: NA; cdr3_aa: CASSPSSPNSNQPQHF; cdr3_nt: TGTGCCAGCTCACCCTCCTCCCCGAATAGCAATCAGCCCCAGCATTTT
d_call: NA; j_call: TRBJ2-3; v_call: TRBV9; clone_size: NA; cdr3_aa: CASSVGIGQGIDTQYF; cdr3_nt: TGTGCCAGCAGCGTAGGGATAGGGCAAGGAATAGATACGCAGTATTTT
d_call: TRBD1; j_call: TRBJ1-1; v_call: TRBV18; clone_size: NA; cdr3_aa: CASLQQGRNTEAFF; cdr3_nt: TGTGCCAGCTTACAACAGGGGCGGAACACTGAAGCTTTCTTT
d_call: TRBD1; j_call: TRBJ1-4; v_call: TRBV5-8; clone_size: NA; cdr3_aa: CASSFWDRGNEKLFF; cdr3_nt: TGTGCCAGCAGCTTTTGGGACAGGGGTAATGAAAAACTGTTTTTT
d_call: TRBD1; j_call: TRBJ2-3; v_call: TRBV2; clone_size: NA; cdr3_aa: CASSISGTDSTDTQYF; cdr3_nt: TGTGCCAGCTCTATATCCGGGACAGATAGCACAGATACGCAGTATTTT
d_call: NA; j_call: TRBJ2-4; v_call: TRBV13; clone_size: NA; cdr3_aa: CASMRVAEGLAKNIQYF; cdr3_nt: TGTGCCAGCATGAGGGTAGCGGAGGGACTAGCCAAAAACATTCAGTACTTC
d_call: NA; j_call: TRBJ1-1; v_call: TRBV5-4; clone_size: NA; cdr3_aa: CASSQKGGRTEAFF; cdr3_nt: TGTGCCAGCAGTCAGAAGGGGGGGAGGACTGAAGCTTTCTTT
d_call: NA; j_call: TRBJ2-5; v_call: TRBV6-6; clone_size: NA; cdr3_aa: CASSYSSVSETQYF; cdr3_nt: TGTGCCAGCAGTTACTCTTCCGTTTCTGAGACCCAGTACTTC
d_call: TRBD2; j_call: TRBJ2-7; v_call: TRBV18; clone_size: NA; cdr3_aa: CASSLGAGRDTYEQYF; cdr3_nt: TGTGCCAGCTCACTCGGGGCGGGGAGGGATACCTACGAGCAGTACTTC
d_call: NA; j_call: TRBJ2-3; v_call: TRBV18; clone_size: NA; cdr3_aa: CASSPLRSDTQYF; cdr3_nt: TGTGCCAGCTCACCACTAAGGTCAGATACGCAGTATTTT
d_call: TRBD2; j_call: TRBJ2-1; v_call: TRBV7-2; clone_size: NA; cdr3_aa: CASSLMAGDYNEQFF; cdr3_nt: TGTGCCAGCTCCCTCATGGCGGGGGACTACAATGAGCAGTTCTTC
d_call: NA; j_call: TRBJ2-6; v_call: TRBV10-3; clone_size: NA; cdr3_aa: CAISEGGSGANVLTF; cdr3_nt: TGTGCCATCAGCGAGGGGGGCTCTGGGGCCAACGTCCTGACTTTC
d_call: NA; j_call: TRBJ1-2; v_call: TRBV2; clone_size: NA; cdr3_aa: CASSEVGSNYGYTF; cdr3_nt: TGTGCCAGCAGTGAAGTCGGCAGTAACTATGGCTACACCTTC
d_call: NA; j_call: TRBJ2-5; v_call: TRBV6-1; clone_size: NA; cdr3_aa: CASSEEGTRVSRQTQYF; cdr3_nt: TGTGCCAGCAGTGAAGAGGGGACCAGGGTATCGCGACAGACCCAGTACTTC
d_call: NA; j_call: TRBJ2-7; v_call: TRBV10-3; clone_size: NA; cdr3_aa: CATSGSPYEQYF; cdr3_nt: TGTGCCACTTCAGGGTCCCCCTACGAGCAGTACTTC
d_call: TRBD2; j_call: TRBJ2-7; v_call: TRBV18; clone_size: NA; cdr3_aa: CASSPSAGGPYEQYF; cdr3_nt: TGTGCCAGCTCACCATCGGCGGGAGGTCCCTACGAGCAGTACTTC
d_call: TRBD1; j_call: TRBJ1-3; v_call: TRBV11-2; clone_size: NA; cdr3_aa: CAGQGARNTIYF; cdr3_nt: TGTGCCGGACAGGGGGCGCGGAACACCATATATTTT
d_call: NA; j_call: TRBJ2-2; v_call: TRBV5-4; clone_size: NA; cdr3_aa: CASSLESRGTGELFF; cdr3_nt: TGTGCCAGCAGCTTGGAGTCTCGGGGGACCGGGGAGCTGTTTTTT
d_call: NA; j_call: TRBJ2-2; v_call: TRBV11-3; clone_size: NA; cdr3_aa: CASSSGASGTGELFF; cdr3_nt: TGTGCCAGCAGCTCCGGGGCGTCGGGCACCGGGGAGCTGTTTTTT
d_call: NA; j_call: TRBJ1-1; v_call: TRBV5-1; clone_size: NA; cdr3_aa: CASRVTAGKDTEAFF; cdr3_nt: TGCGCCAGCAGGGTTACAGCGGGCAAGGACACTGAAGCTTTCTTT
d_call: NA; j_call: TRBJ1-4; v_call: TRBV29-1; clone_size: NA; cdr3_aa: CSVRNKTNEKLFF; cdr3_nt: TGCAGCGTTAGGAACAAAACTAATGAAAAACTGTTTTTT
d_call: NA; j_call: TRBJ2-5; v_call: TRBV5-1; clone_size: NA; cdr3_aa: CASSLQGGDETQYF; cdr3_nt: TGCGCCAGCAGCTTACAGGGAGGGGACGAGACCCAGTACTTC
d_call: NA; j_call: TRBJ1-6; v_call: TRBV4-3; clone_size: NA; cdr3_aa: CASSQENSNSPLHF; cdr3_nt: TGCGCCAGCAGCCAAGAAAACAGCAATTCACCCCTCCACTTT
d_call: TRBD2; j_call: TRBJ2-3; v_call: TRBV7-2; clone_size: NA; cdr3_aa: CASSQQPRGAGERDTQYF; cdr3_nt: TGTGCCAGCAGCCAACAACCAAGGGGCGCGGGAGAGCGCGATACGCAGTATTTT
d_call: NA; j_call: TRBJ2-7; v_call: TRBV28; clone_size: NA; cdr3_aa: CASSLNRAEQYF; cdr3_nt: TGTGCCAGCAGTTTAAACAGGGCCGAGCAGTACTTC
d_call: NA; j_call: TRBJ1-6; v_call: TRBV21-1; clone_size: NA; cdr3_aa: CASSKGFSPLHF; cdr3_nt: TGTGCCAGCAGCAAGGGGTTTTCACCCCTCCACTTT
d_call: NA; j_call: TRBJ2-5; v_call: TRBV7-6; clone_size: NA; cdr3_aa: CASSLAGAGQETQYF; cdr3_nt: TGTGCCAGCAGCTTAGCGGGGGCGGGGCAAGAGACCCAGTACTTC
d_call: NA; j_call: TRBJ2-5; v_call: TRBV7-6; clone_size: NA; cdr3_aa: CASSFGLGGTQYF; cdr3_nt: TGTGCCAGCAGCTTTGGTTTAGGTGGGACCCAGTACTTC
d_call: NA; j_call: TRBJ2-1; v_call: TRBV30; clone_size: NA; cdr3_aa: CAWRPGAEQFF; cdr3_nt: TGTGCCTGGAGACCCGGAGCCGAGCAGTTCTTC
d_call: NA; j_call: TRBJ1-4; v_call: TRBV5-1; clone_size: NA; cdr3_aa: CASRDGGTNEKLFF; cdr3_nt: TGCGCCAGCAGAGACGGGGGAACTAATGAAAAACTGTTTTTT
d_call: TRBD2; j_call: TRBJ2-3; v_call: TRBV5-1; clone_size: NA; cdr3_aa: CASSPQRGMGTDTQYF; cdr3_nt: TGCGCCAGCAGCCCCCAGCGGGGGATGGGCACAGATACGCAGTATTTT
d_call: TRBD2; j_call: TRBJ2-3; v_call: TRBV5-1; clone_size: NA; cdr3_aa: CASSSGLAGGPDTQYF; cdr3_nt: TGCGCCAGCAGCTCGGGACTAGCGGGGGGCCCCGATACGCAGTATTTT
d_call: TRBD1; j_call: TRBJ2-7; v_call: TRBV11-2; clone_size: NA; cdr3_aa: CASSRDRESSYEQYF; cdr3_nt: TGTGCCAGCAGCAGAGACAGGGAAAGCTCCTACGAGCAGTACTTC
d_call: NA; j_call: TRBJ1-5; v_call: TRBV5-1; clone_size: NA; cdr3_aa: CASSLTGNQPQHF; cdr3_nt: TGCGCCAGCAGCTTGACGGGCAATCAGCCCCAGCATTTT
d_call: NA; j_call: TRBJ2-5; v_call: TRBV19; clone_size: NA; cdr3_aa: CASSPGTQETQYF; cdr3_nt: TGTGCCAGTAGTCCAGGAACACAAGAGACCCAGTACTTC
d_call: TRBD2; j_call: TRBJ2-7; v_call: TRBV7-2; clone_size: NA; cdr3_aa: CASSFGLAGVSEQYF; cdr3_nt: TGTGCCAGCAGCTTCGGACTAGCGGGAGTCTCCGAGCAGTACTTC
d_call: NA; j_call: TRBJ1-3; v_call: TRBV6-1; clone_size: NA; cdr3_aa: CASRRRDGNTIYF; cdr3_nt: TGTGCCAGCAGGCGAAGGGATGGAAACACCATATATTTT
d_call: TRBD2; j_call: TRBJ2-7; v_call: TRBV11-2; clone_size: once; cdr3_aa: CASSSGLAASYEQYF; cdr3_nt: TGTGCCAGCAGCTCAGGACTAGCGGCCTCCTACGAGCAGTACTTC
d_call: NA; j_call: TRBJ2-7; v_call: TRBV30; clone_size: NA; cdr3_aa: CAWSPGVGYEQYF; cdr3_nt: TGTGCCTGGAGTCCCGGGGTGGGGTACGAGCAGTACTTC
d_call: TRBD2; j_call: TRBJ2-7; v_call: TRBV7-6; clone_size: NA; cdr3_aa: CASSLGLGGSEQYF; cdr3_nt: TGTGCCAGCAGTCTGGGACTAGGGGGATCCGAGCAGTACTTC
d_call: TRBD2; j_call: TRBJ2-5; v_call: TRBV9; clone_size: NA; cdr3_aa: CASSVGLAGGQGETQYF; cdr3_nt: TGTGCCAGCAGCGTCGGACTAGCGGGAGGCCAGGGGGAGACCCAGTACTTC